Listed below are T cell receptor beta chains from one sample, sequenced in a study of T cells in Graves' hyperthyroidism and ophthalmopathy. TCRdb ran MiXCR on the multiplex PCR reads and lists one entry per CDR3 protein. The top ten clones hold 50% to 75% of a sample with about 270,000 distinct CDR3 sequences, 20% to 25% of them seen once. The sequenced sample was blood. These receptors all come from a man aged 30-40 years with Graves' ophthalmopathy. CDR3s include the opening cysteine and the closing phenylalanine or tryptophan. D genes are given only for firm matches. Size is stated for part of the rows, as once, few or many counts, or as a class when the clone is expanded.

V: TRBV11-3; D: -; J: TRBJ2-1; size: many; DNA: TGTGCCAGCAGCTTAGTCTTGTCCCGGGACAATGAGCAGTTCTTC; CDR3: CASSLVLSRDNEQFF
V: TRBV7-8; D: TRBD1; J: TRBJ1-3; size: -; DNA: TGTGCCAGCAGCCCAGAAGGGGGCGGAAACACCATATATTTT; CDR3: CASSPEGGGNTIYF
V: TRBV18; D: TRBD1; J: TRBJ1-6; size: few; DNA: TGTGCCAGCTCCCAAAGCCCGGGACAGGGAAGATCACCCCTCCACTTT; CDR3: CASSQSPGQGRSPLHF
V: TRBV9; D: -; J: TRBJ2-7; size: -; DNA: TGTGTCAGCAGCGCCGGGACTCCCTCTTACGAGCAGTACTTC; CDR3: CVSSAGTPSYEQYF
V: TRBV6-1; D: TRBD2; J: TRBJ2-3; size: -; DNA: TGTGCCAGCAGTGAAGATTCGGGGGGTACGCAGTATTTT; CDR3: CASSEDSGGTQYF
V: TRBV5-8; D: -; J: TRBJ1-4; size: few; DNA: TGTGCCAGCAGCTTGTGGCAGGGTAATGAAAAACTGTTTTTT; CDR3: CASSLWQGNEKLFF
V: TRBV5-5; D: -; J: TRBJ2-4; size: few; DNA: TGTGCCAGCAGCTTCTCCGTGGGAACCAAAAACATTCAGTACTTC; CDR3: CASSFSVGTKNIQYF
V: TRBV13; D: -; J: TRBJ2-2; size: -; DNA: TGTGCCAGCAGCTCCCAGGGGGGTGGGAACACCGGGGAGCTGTTTTTT; CDR3: CASSSQGGGNTGELFF
V: TRBV25-1; D: -; J: TRBJ2-2; size: few; DNA: TGTGCCAGCAGTGTGGGGGCGCGCACCGGGGAGCTGTTTTTT; CDR3: CASSVGARTGELFF
V: TRBV29-1; D: -; J: TRBJ2-7; size: few; DNA: TGCAGCGTTGAAGAAACAGGGGACTCCGAGCAGTACTTC; CDR3: CSVEETGDSEQYF
V: TRBV30; D: -; J: TRBJ1-2; size: many; DNA: TGTGCCTGGAGTGTACGGACAGATCATGGCTACACCTTC; CDR3: CAWSVRTDHGYTF
V: TRBV7-9; D: -; J: TRBJ2-7; size: -; DNA: TGTGCCAGCAGCCACCCGGGTGGGGAGCAGTACTTC; CDR3: CASSHPGGEQYF
V: TRBV28; D: -; J: TRBJ2-3; size: few; DNA: TGTGCCAGCAGGCTCGGACGGGGCCCCAGGCAGGCAGATACGCAGTATTTT; CDR3: CASRLGRGPRQADTQYF
V: TRBV6-1; D: TRBD2; J: TRBJ2-1; size: many; DNA: TGTGCCAGCAGTGTACTAGCGGGGGAATACAATGAGCAGTTCTTC; CDR3: CASSVLAGEYNEQFF
V: TRBV4-1; D: TRBD2; J: TRBJ2-1; size: few; DNA: TGCGCCAGCAGCCATGAGACTAGCGGGAGGAACTCCTACAATGAGCAGTTCTTC; CDR3: CASSHETSGRNSYNEQFF
V: TRBV3-1; D: TRBD2; J: TRBJ2-5; size: -; DNA: TGTGCCAGCAGCCGGTTGACTAGCACGGAGACCCAGTACTTC; CDR3: CASSRLTSTETQYF
V: TRBV7-8; D: -; J: TRBJ2-7; size: many; DNA: TGTGCCAGCAGCTCCAAGACCGGGAGCTCCTACGAGCAGTACTTC; CDR3: CASSSKTGSSYEQYF
V: TRBV3-1; D: -; J: TRBJ2-7; size: many; DNA: TGTGCCAGCAGCCAACGGGGTACGGGGCAGTACTTC; CDR3: CASSQRGTGQYF